This T cell receptor beta chain was identified in a study of follicular helper T cells after annual influenza vaccination. General study points: ICOS+CD38+ cTfh clonality tracked population frequency, and its change tracked circulating plasmablast change.

Assay: immunoSEQ multiplex PCR; the TCRdb copy retains only in-frame clones and omits some. The sample lists 8,000 to 13,000 clones, around 78% occurring once. There are 19 residues in the CDR3. Time point of the sample: 2015-2016 season, 7 days after influenza vaccination. Vaccine contraindications, substance abuse, HIV/AIDS, active malignancy and active illness excluded donors. Each time point used about 35 to 100 mL of blood. Regarding this clone: What it binds is unknown.

The sequence was collected from an adult who received the influenza vaccine. J is TRBJ2-3 and V is TRBV1; TRBD2, as called in the table, went unchecked against the DNA. TRBV1 is tagged as a pseudogene. The source material was CXCR5- memory CD4+ T cells sorted from blood, sampled 7 days after influenza vaccination. The CDR3 region has the DNA TGCACCAGCAGCTCTCACCTCGACGGGACTAGCGGGGGTTTAGATACGCAGTATTTT. It encodes CTSSSHLDGTSGGLDTQYF.